The text below deals with one T cell receptor (beta chain). Its antigen is not identified. In germline, CDR1 is SGHRS, CDR2 YFSETQ. V was pared by 4 bases and J by 6 bases, with 16 bases between. This CDR3 is built from 14 residues. These data belong to a study of blood T cells in healthy people across ages. A J-beta primer mix and a sample-barcoded 5' primer were used in a second PCR of about 7 to 11 cycles. Each TCR beta cDNA got a 12-nucleotide random molecular identifier. TCRdb ran MiXCR on the 5' RACE reads and lists one entry per CDR3 protein. This table has about 640,000 distinct CDR3 sequences, about 30% appearing once. Points from the study as a whole: Per million T cells, TCR beta diversity dropped about linearly as age rose. When one million T cells were used, diversity estimates were thought to be underestimates. The study found more naive CD4+ cells and higher diversity in long-lived than aged donors.

The clonotype comes from a woman of 80 years or more in good health. The sequencing sample was made of blood. The chain joins TRBV5-1 to TRBJ2-5; D remains ambiguous. The CDR3 bases are TGCGCCAGCAGCATCGGCGGTGGCGGACAGACCCAGTACTTC. It codes for CASSIGGGGQTQYF.